Included here is one T cell receptor beta chain sequence, with context. The target antigen is unknown. The conserved closing phenylalanine or tryptophan is absent in this CDR3, likely reflecting a read error. Because the CDR3's place on the DNA is in doubt, the DNA is left out and the CDR3 is given as listed by TCRdb. Genomic DNA constituted the template upon which TCR beta VDJ and CDR3 profiling was performed. TCRdb reanalysed the reads using MiXCR and keeps one entry per CDR3 protein. The sample includes hundreds of thousands of distinct CDR3 sequences, 55% to 75% of them seen just once. The sample is drawn from a study of CD8+CD57+ T cells in acquired aplastic anemia. Across the whole study: 3.2 ug was the average amount of DNA from sorted CD4+ and CD8+ cells. General study findings and limits: Patients and controls were found to share approximately 31 CD8+ CDR3 sequences.

A total of 13 residues make up the CDR3, ends included. Germline-derived CDR1 and CDR2 are SEHNR and FQNEAQ (reference sequence). This sequence was found in a human donor in good health, serving as a control. Sequenced input: sorted CD4+, CD8+, or CD8+CD57+ T cells (not recorded which) from PBMCs. The gene calls are TRBV7-9 and TRBJ1-1. CDR3 amino acids: CASSTNRASYGYT.